The T cell receptor (beta chain) under discussion was sequenced for a study of CD8+ T cells in alopecia areata. A few counts support this clone. The treatment was: oral pan-JAK inhibitor, 5-10 mg twice daily. Sequencing relied on a cDNA template that was reverse transcribed from extracted RNA. Clones were read by immunoSEQ multiplex PCR, and TCRdb kept only the in-frame ones, dropping some. This sample has 150,000 to 200,000 clones; 50% to 70% occur once, and the top ten carry approximately 1.4%. V gave up 8 bases and J gave up 14 bases, with 22 bases separating them. This CDR3 has 13 amino acids. The germline V gene has CDR1 MNHEY and CDR2 SMNVEV (reference sequence).

This chain links TRBV27 with TRBJ2-4; D unresolved. This receptor was obtained from a human donor with alopecia areata. The sequencing here drew on CD4+ T cells sorted from blood, taken between weeks 49 and 50, from a patient treated with tofacitinib. CDR3: CASLPHPSGPEYF. The CDR3 coding sequence is TGTGCCAGCCTCCCCCACCCCTCCGGGCCTGAGTACTTC.